This TCR beta chain originates from a study of beta chain features in type 1 diabetes. Overall study context: Cell yields, gender and age were comparable in patients and healthy donors.

Study results and limitations: Type 1 diabetes patients showed a moderate but significant shortening of TCRB CDR3s in all four CD4+ subsets.

As every portion of the isolated RNA was reverse transcribed, the sequencing read expressed TCRB transcripts. Sequenced by immunoSEQ multiplex PCR; TCRdb stores in-frame clones only, minus some. The sample contains some 150,000 clones, 9.5% to 10% of which appear only once. The V and J ends lost 3 bases and 8 bases respectively, with 19 bases between them. The CDR3 has 15 residues. Per the germline V gene, CDR1 is SGHTA and CDR2 is FQGNSA. This clone was counted between two and nine times. Its antigen is still unknown. Sequences were obtained from central memory CD4+ T cells from blood. The TCR was taken from a woman aged 40 to 50 in good health. J is TRBJ1-2 and V is TRBV7-2; tentative D call: TRBD1 (6 bases). In nucleotides, the CDR3 is TGTGCCAGCAGCTTCAACTACAGGGCCGCTAGGGGCTACACCTTC. It yields the protein CASSFNYRAARGYTF.